This TCR beta chain comes out of a study of control samples from healthy donors and cancer patients. CDR1 LNHNV and CDR2 YYDKDF come from the germline V gene (reference sequence). The V end was cut by 3 bases, the J end by 4 bases, with 13 bases between. This CDR3 spans 15 amino acids. The assay was immunoSEQ multiplex PCR, and TCRdb's table has in-frame clones only and misses some. The sample records tens of thousands of clones, around 84% being singletons. Sequencing was carried out using blood. The chain is built from TRBV15 and TRBJ1-5; unclear D gene. The sequence derives from a man aged 50-60 years in good health. CDR3 bases: TGTGCCACCAGCAGGATAAGGGCTGCGAATCAGCCCCAGCATTTT. The encoded protein is CATSRIRAANQPQHF.